These 10 T cell receptor beta chains were all obtained from the same sample, sequenced in a study of cytomegalovirus exposure and HLA in healthy donors. In the PCR, 60 Vbeta and 13 Jbeta primers were used. Repertoires were generated with immunoSEQ multiplex PCR, while TCRdb's copy carries only in-frame clones and drops some. The sample records 150,000 to 200,000 clones, about 80% being singletons. Sequenced material: PBMCs. The source is a boy aged 10-17 years in good health and CMV-seronegative.

This CDR3 reads CASSQDGPGLAGTQYF. CDR3 DNA: TGCGCCAGCAGCCAAGATGGCCCGGGACTAGCAGGGACCCAGTACTTC. This rearrangement joins TRBV4-1 to TRBJ2-5, with TRBD2 identical over 9 bases. The ends lost 0 bases at V and 7 bases at J; junction bases unmatched: 9. Germline V lookup: CDR1 MGHRA, CDR2 YSYEKL. CDR3 length equals 16 residues.

This chain links TRBV29-1 with TRBJ2-1; 10 positions match TRBD2. Germline CDR1 SQVTM, CDR2 ANQGSEA. The junction had 4 bases not matched to a gene; V was cut back by 4 bases and J by 7 bases. The CDR3 is 13 amino acids. The CDR3 DNA follows: TGCAGCGTTGCGGGACTAGCGAAGAATGAGCAGTTCTTC. Protein product: CSVAGLAKNEQFF.

V and J are TRBV19 and TRBJ1-2; the D gene is possibly TRBD1 (6 bases). This CDR3 spans 16 amino acids. V was clipped by 3 bases and J by 3 bases, with 17 bases between them. From germline, CDR1 is LNHDA and CDR2 SQIVND (reference sequence). CDR3 sequence: CASSIGGRQGDYGYTF. The CDR3 DNA follows: TGTGCCAGTAGTATCGGGGGGCGACAAGGGGACTATGGCTACACCTTC.

This sequence joins TRBV18 and TRBJ2-1; TRBD1 is a possible D gene (5 bases). The length of the CDR3 is 13 residues. The V gene lost 2 bases and the J gene lost 9 bases, with 11 bases spanning the gap. Germline loops: CDR1 KGHSH, CDR2 LQKENI. CDR3 coding DNA: TGTGCCAGCTCACCAGTGACAGCCGCTGAGCAGTTCTTC. It yields the protein CASSPVTAAEQFF.

This clone has more than one count but fewer than ten. V usage is TRBV19 and J usage is TRBJ1-2; possibly TRBD1 for D (6 bases). Trimming cost V 10 bases and J 5 bases, with 17 bases left between them. CDR1 LNHDA and CDR2 SQIVND come from the germline V gene (reference sequence). The CDR3 is 13 residues long. The CDR3 DNA reads as TGTGCCACTGGACAGTCACCCCTTTATGGCTACACCTTC. It is translated as CATGQSPLYGYTF.

CDR3 residues: CASSLAYRGLSDTQYF. The CDR3 region has the DNA TGTGCCAGCAGCTTAGCTTACCGCGGGTTGTCAGATACGCAGTATTTT. The chain couples TRBV11-2 to TRBJ2-3; D might be TRBD2 (5 bases). This CDR3 contains 16 residues. In germline, CDR1 is SGHAT, CDR2 FQNNGV. Trimming shortened V by 1 base and J by 4 bases, and 15 bases separated the two germline ends.

This chain joins TRBV11-2 and TRBJ1-6; 8 nucleotides match TRBD1. Germline V CDR1 and CDR2: SGHAT, FQNNGV. The CDR3 runs to 18 residues. V lost 5 bases to trimming and J lost 1 base; unmatched junction nucleotides: 10. CDR3 DNA: TGTGCCAGCAGCCTCGGATCGGGACAGGTTTCCTATAATTCACCCCTCCACTTT. Protein: CASSLGSGQVSYNSPLHF.

This clone was counted a few times. The chain joins TRBV11-3 to TRBJ1-2, with 7 bases identical to TRBD1. The CDR3 is 18 amino acids. The junction had 18 bases not matched to a gene; V was cut back by 5 bases and J by 3 bases. Germline assignment: CDR1 SGHNT and CDR2 YENEEA. The CDR3: CASSPQGQTRDRDYGYTF. CDR3 nucleotide sequence: TGTGCCAGCAGCCCACAAGGCCAAACCCGGGACAGAGACTATGGCTACACCTTC.

A remark on this clone: The germline gene is not matched at one end of the junction; a read error may be the cause. The chain uses TRBV7-9 and TRBJ1-2; the match to TRBD1 covers 10 bases. Germline lookup yields CDR1 SEHNR and CDR2 FQNEAQ (reference sequence). This CDR3 is 15 amino acids long. CDR3: CSSRRTGGGYYGYTF. In DNA form, the CDR3 reads TGTTCCAGCAGGCGGACAGGGGGTGGGTACTATGGCTACACCTTC.

This clone was seen once. V gene TRBV28 combines with J gene TRBJ1-4; no definite D call. V lost 2 bases and J 8 bases, leaving 15 bases between the germline ends. CDR1 is MDHEN and CDR2 is SYDVKM in the germline V gene. This CDR3 is 15 amino acids long. The DNA of the CDR3 is TGTGCCAGCAGTTTAATGTCGGGGTTAGGGGAAAAACTGTTTTTT. Protein sequence: CASSLMSGLGEKLFF.